This TCR beta chain was observed in a study of PD-1 blockade in classical Hodgkin lymphoma. Each patient relapsed following autologous stem cell transplantation, and prior brentuximab vedotin exposure differed. The table came from immunoSEQ multiplex PCR; TCRdb's copy has only in-frame clones and leaves some out. The table has some 40,000 clones, approximately 69% seen once. The CDR3 consists of 15 residues. From germline, CDR1 is KGHSH and CDR2 LQKENI. The V and J ends lost 4 bases and 7 bases respectively, with 20 bases between them. The TCR was taken from a human donor with classical Hodgkin lymphoma. The sequences come from peripheral blood mononuclear cells (PBMCs), collected before the second cycle of nivolumab. This sequence joins TRBV18 and TRBJ2-7; D call uncertain. The DNA of the CDR3 is TGTGCCAGCTCACAAAGGGAAGTCCCTTTGGGGGAGCAGTACTTC. This translates into CASSQREVPLGEQYF.